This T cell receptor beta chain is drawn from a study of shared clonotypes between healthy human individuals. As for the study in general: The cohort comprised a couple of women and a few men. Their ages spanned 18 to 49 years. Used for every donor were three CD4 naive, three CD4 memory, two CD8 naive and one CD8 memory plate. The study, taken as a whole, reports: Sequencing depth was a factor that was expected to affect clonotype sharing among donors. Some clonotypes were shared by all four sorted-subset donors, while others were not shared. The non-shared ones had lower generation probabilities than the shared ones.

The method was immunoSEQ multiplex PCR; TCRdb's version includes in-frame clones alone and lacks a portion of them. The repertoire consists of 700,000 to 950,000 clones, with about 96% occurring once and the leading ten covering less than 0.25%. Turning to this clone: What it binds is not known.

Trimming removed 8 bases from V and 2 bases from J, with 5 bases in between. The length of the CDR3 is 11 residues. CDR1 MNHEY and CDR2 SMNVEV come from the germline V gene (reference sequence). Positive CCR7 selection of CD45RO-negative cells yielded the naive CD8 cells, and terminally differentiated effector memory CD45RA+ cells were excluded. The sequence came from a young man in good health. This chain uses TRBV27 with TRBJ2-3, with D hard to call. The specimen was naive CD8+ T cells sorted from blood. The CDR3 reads CASGFTDTQYF. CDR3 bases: TGTGCCAGCGGGTTCACAGATACGCAGTATTTT.